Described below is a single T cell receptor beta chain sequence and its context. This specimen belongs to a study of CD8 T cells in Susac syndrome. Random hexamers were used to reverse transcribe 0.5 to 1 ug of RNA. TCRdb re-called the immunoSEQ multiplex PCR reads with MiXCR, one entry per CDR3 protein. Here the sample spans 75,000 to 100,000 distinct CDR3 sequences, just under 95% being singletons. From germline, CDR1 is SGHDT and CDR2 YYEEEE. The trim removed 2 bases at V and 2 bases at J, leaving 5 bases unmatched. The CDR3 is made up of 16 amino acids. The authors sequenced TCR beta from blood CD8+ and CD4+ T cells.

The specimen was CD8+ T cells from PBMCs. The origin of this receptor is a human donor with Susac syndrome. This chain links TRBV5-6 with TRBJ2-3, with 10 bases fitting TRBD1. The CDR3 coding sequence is TGTGCCAGCAGCTTAGGGACAGGGGCTCTCACAGATACGCAGTATTTT. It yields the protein CASSLGTGALTDTQYF.